Shown below are 10 T cell receptor beta chains from a single sample sequenced in a study of technical replicates of blood from a handful of donors (dated by TCRdb to 2017 to 2019). The receptor library was made with the immunoSEQ multiplex PCR assay. The table was pulled from immuneACCESS by TCRdb, which kept in-frame rearrangements only. Such tables lose some clones; where checked, under half of the loss comes from unresolved V genes, and the rest has no known cause. The sample profile shows around 61,000 clones; around 86% of them were found once. Of the sample, around 5.1% is held by the ten largest clones. The specimen was PBMCs. The receptors were gathered from a human donor in good health. Some clones in this sample may be carry-over from other donors' samples.

The J gene is TRBJ1-6, the V gene TRBV2, with a weak D call TRBD1 (5 bases). Germline V gene data show CDR1 as SNHLY and CDR2 as FYNNEI. The CDR3 extends over 15 amino acids. V dropped 6 bases and J dropped 0 bases, with 9 bases sitting between them. The CDR3: CASRNQGSYNSPLHF. CDR3 nucleotides: TGTGCCAGCAGAAACCAGGGCTCCTATAATTCACCCCTCCACTTT.

The J gene is TRBJ2-5, the V gene TRBV7-9; D is unresolved. The V gene lost 1 base and the J gene lost 5 bases, with 8 bases spanning the gap. The V gene's germline CDR1 is SEHNR and CDR2 FQNEAQ (reference sequence). This CDR3 has 13 residues. This CDR3 reads CASSLEHGETQYF. CDR3 bases: TGTGCCAGCAGCTTAGAGCACGGTGAGACCCAGTACTTC.

The chain combines TRBV7-8 with TRBJ1-4; D is unclear. CDR1 is SGHVS and CDR2 is FQNEAQ in the germline V gene. This CDR3 has 16 residues. V was trimmed by 5 bases and J by 4 bases, leaving 17 bases between them. In DNA, the CDR3 is TGTGCCAGCAGCCGCGGGTGGAGCCAGCGTAATGAAAAACTGTTTTTT. Its protein is CASSRGWSQRNEKLFF.

The chain links TRBV27 to TRBJ2-7; weak D call: TRBD2 (5 bases). V dropped 0 bases and J dropped 3 bases, with 18 bases sitting between them. Per germline, CDR1 MNHEY and CDR2 SMNVEV (reference sequence). The CDR3 has 17 amino acids. In nucleotides, the CDR3 is TGTGCCAGCAGTTTATCGAGTATGGGGAGAATAAACTACGAGCAGTACTTC. This codes for CASSLSSMGRINYEQYF.

The chain couples TRBV7-6 to TRBJ2-1; 10 positions match TRBD2. Trimming took 5 bases from V and 4 from J; bases not matched to a gene: 8. Germline CDR1 SGHVS, CDR2 FNYEAQ. The CDR3 runs 16 residues. CDR3 coding DNA: TGTGCCAGCAGCATCCTAGCGGGAGCGGGGTACAATGAGCAGTTCTTC. Residues: CASSILAGAGYNEQFF.

This chain uses TRBV6-1 with TRBJ2-6, with D uncertain. The germline V gene encodes CDR1 MNHNS and CDR2 SASEGT. The V end lost 2 bases, the J end lost 0 bases, and 5 bases lay between the germline ends. The CDR3 totals 15 residues. The CDR3 loop reads CASSEPSSGANVLTF. The CDR3 nucleotides are TGTGCCAGCAGTGAACCGTCCTCTGGGGCCAACGTCCTGACTTTC.

The V call is TRBV7-2, the J call TRBJ2-3; TRBD2 might be the D (6 bases). Germline assignment: CDR1 SGHTA and CDR2 FQGNSA. The CDR3 sequence is 14 residues long. Trimming took off 7 bases at V and 7 bases at J, with 18 bases between the two ends. The CDR3 DNA sequence: TGTGCCAGCACCTCCCGGCCGGCGGGGAATACGCAGTATTTT. This translates into CASTSRPAGNTQYF.

The rearrangement uses TRBV7-9 and TRBJ1-5; D not resolved. This CDR3 has 12 amino acids. Germline CDR1 is SEHNR and CDR2 is FQNEAQ (reference sequence). V dropped 4 bases and J dropped 4 bases, with 5 bases sitting between them. CDR3 protein: CASSWENQPQHF. The CDR3 coding sequence is TGTGCCAGCAGCTGGGAGAATCAGCCCCAGCATTTT. The full variable domain, completed using reference TRBV7-9 and TRBJ1-5, is DTGVSQNPRHKITKRGQNVTFRCDPISEHNRLYWYRQTLGQGPEFLTYFQNEAQLEKSRLLSDRFSAERPKGSFSTLEIQRTEQGDSAMYLCASSWENQPQHFGDGTRLSIL.

The chain joins TRBV5-5 to TRBJ2-5; 10 positions match TRBD2. The CDR3 spans 14 residues. Looked up from germline, CDR1 is SGHKS and CDR2 is YYEKEE (reference sequence). V was pared by 5 bases and J by 1 base, with 2 bases of the junction left unmatched. The CDR3 DNA sequence: TGTGCCAGCAGACTAGCGGGGTTCCAAGAGACCCAGTACTTC. It is translated as CASRLAGFQETQYF.

This clone was counted only a few times. This chain uses TRBV4-2 with TRBJ1-3; D gene uncertain. The CDR3 runs 13 residues. CDR1 and CDR2 from the germline V gene are LGHNA and YNFKEQ. V shed 7 bases and J shed 1 base, with 8 bases lying between them. The chain's CDR3 is CASTLSSGNTIYF. CDR3 DNA: TGTGCCAGCACCCTCAGTTCTGGAAACACCATATATTTT.